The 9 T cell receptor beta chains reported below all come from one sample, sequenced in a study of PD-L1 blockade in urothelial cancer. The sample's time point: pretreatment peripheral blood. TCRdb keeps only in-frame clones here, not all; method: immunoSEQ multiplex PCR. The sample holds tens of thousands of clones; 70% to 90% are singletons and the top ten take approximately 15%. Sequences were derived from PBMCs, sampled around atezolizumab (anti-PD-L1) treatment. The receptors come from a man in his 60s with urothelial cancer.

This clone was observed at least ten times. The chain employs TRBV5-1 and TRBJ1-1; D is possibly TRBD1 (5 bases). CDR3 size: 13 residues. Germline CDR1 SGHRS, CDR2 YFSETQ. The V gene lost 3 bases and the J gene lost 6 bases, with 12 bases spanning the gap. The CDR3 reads CASSSRGMAEAFF. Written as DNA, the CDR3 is TGCGCCAGCAGCTCCCGGGGGATGGCTGAAGCTTTCTTT.

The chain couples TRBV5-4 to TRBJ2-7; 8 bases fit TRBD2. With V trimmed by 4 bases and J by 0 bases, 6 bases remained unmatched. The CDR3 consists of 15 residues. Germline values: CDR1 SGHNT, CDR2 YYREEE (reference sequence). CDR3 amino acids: CASSVGTRCSYEQYF. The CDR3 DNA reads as TGTGCCAGCAGCGTAGGGACTAGATGCTCCTACGAGCAGTACTTC. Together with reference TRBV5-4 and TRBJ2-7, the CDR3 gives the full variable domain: ETGVTQSPTHLIKTRGQQVTLRCSSQSGHNTVSWYQQALGQGPQFIFQYYREEENGRGNFPPRFSGLQFPNYSSELNVNALELDDSALYLCASSVGTRCSYEQYFGPGTRLTVT.

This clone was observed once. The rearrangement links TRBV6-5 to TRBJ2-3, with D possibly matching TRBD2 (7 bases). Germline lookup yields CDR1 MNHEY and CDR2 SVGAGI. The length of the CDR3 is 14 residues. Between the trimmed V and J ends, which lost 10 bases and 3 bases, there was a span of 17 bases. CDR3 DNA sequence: TGTGCCAACTGGACAGCGGGAAGGACAGATACGCAGTATTTT. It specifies CANWTAGRTDTQYF.

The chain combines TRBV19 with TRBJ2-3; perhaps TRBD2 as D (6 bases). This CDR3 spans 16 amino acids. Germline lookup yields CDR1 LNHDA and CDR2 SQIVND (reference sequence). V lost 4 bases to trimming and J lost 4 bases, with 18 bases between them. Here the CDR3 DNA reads TGTGCCAGTAGTAAGGTGGCGGCTGGGAGGCCAGATACGCAGTATTTT. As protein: CASSKVAAGRPDTQYF.

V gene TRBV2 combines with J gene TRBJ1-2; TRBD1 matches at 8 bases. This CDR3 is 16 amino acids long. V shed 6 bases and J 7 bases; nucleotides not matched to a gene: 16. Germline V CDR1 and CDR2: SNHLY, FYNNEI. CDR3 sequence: CASSPAGQGLLGGYTF. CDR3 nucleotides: TGTGCCAGCAGCCCGGCAGGACAGGGACTATTAGGTGGCTACACCTTC.

The CDR3 bases are TGTGCCAGCACTCAGGACAGGGGGTCTGCAGATACGCAGTATTTT. This sequence encodes CASTQDRGSADTQYF. The rearrangement uses TRBV28 and TRBJ2-3; TRBD1 agrees at 10 bases. The CDR3 is 15 residues long. CDR1 is MDHEN, CDR2 SYDVKM, per germline. The V gene end was trimmed by 7 bases and the J gene end by 4 bases; junction bases not matched to a gene: 8.

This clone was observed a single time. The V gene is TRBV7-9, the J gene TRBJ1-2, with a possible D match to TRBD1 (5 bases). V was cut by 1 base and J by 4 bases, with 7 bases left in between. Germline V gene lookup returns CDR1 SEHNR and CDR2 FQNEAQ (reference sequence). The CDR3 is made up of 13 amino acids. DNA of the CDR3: TGTGCCAGCAGCTTAGGACAGAGCTATGGCTACACCTTC. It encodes CASSLGQSYGYTF. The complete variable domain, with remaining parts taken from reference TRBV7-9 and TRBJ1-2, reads DTGVSQNPRHKITKRGQNVTFRCDPISEHNRLYWYRQTLGQGPEFLTYFQNEAQLEKSRLLSDRFSAERPKGSFSTLEIQRTEQGDSAMYLCASSLGQSYGYTFGSGTRLTVV.

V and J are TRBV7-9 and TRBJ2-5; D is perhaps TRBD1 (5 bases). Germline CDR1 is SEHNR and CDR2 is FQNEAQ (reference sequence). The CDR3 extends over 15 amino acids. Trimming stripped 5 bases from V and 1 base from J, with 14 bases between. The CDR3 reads CASSLPQVIQETQYF. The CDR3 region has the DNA TGTGCCAGCAGCCTACCACAGGTGATCCAAGAGACCCAGTACTTC.

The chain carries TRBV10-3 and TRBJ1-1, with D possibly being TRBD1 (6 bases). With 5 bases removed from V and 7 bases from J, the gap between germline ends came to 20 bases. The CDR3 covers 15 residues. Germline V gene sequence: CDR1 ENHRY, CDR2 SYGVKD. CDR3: CAISFKAGGDGEAFF. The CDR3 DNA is TGTGCCATCAGTTTCAAAGCGGGGGGCGACGGTGAAGCTTTCTTT.